Listed below are T cell receptor beta chains from one sample, sequenced in a study of blood T cell repertoires in COVID-19. TCRdb's table, derived via immunoSEQ multiplex PCR, lists solely in-frame clones and lacks some. This table has 52,000 or so clones, approximately 90% appearing once. What was sequenced was peripheral blood. Receptors originate from a man of 80 years or more with acute or convalescent COVID-19. Both conserved end residues are part of each CDR3. Each record gives: V gene, clone size, J gene, D gene, CDR3 protein, CDR3 DNA. The D gene is left open where the match is weak. Clone size, where shown, is once, few, many, or a class for clones that have expanded.

V gene: TRBV11-2; clone size: .; J gene: TRBJ2-6; D gene: .; CDR3 protein: CASSYPGSRPSGANVLTF; CDR3 DNA: TGTGCCAGCAGCTACCCCGGGAGCAGGCCCTCTGGGGCCAACGTCCTGACTTTC
V gene: TRBV9; clone size: once; J gene: TRBJ1-2; D gene: TRBD1; CDR3 protein: CASSGTGGRGYTF; CDR3 DNA: TGTGCCAGCAGTGGGACAGGGGGCAGGGGCTACACCTTC
V gene: TRBV9; clone size: .; J gene: TRBJ2-2; D gene: TRBD1; CDR3 protein: CASSGSGTGGTGELFF; CDR3 DNA: TGTGCCAGCAGCGGCTCCGGGACAGGGGGCACCGGGGAGCTGTTTTTT
V gene: TRBV7-2; clone size: few; J gene: TRBJ1-1; D gene: .; CDR3 protein: CASSLVTLNTEAFF; CDR3 DNA: TGTGCCAGCAGCTTAGTGACATTGAACACTGAAGCTTTCTTT
V gene: TRBV4-3; clone size: .; J gene: TRBJ1-2; D gene: .; CDR3 protein: CASSQETGIYGYTF; CDR3 DNA: TGCGCCAGCAGCCAAGAAACAGGCATCTATGGCTACACCTTC
V gene: TRBV7-9; clone size: .; J gene: TRBJ1-6; D gene: .; CDR3 protein: CASSLWGPKQNSPLHF; CDR3 DNA: TGTGCCAGCAGCCTTTGGGGCCCTAAGCAGAATTCACCCCTCCACTTT
V gene: TRBV7-9; clone size: once; J gene: TRBJ2-3; D gene: .; CDR3 protein: CASSPLGRITDTQYF; CDR3 DNA: TGTGCCAGCAGCCCCCTGGGGCGGATCACAGATACGCAGTATTTT
V gene: TRBV6-5; clone size: .; J gene: TRBJ1-1; D gene: .; CDR3 protein: CASSQDKLNTEAFF; CDR3 DNA: TGTGCCAGCAGTCAGGACAAGCTTAACACTGAAGCTTTCTTT
V gene: TRBV6-4; clone size: .; J gene: TRBJ1-5; D gene: TRBD1; CDR3 protein: CASSLQGGQPQHF; CDR3 DNA: TGTGCCAGCAGTCTACAGGGGGGTCAGCCCCAGCATTTT
V gene: TRBV4-3; clone size: once; J gene: TRBJ1-2; D gene: .; CDR3 protein: CASSQGWGEYGYTF; CDR3 DNA: TGCGCCAGCAGCCAAGGTTGGGGGGAATATGGCTACACCTTC
V gene: TRBV6-5; clone size: .; J gene: TRBJ2-7; D gene: .; CDR3 protein: CASTLGGTLSYEQYF; CDR3 DNA: TGTGCCAGCACCCTGGGGGGGACACTCTCCTACGAGCAGTACTTC
V gene: TRBV6-5; clone size: .; J gene: TRBJ1-3; D gene: .; CDR3 protein: CASSRGASGNTIYF; CDR3 DNA: TGTGCCAGCAGTCGCGGGGCGTCTGGAAACACCATATATTTT
V gene: TRBV12-5; clone size: .; J gene: TRBJ2-5; D gene: TRBD1; CDR3 protein: CASGEPWTGEYQETQYF; CDR3 DNA: TGTGCTAGTGGTGAGCCGTGGACAGGGGAGTACCAAGAGACCCAGTACTTC
V gene: TRBV9; clone size: .; J gene: TRBJ2-5; D gene: .; CDR3 protein: CASSVGLGGETQYF; CDR3 DNA: TGTGCCAGCAGCGTAGGACTAGGAGGAGAGACCCAGTACTTC
V gene: TRBV6-5; clone size: .; J gene: TRBJ2-3; D gene: TRBD1; CDR3 protein: CASTRTGQGGDTQYF; CDR3 DNA: TGTGCCAGCACTCGAACTGGACAGGGAGGAGATACGCAGTATTTT
V gene: TRBV7-2; clone size: .; J gene: TRBJ2-7; D gene: TRBD2; CDR3 protein: CASSLASGGADGTFEQYF; CDR3 DNA: TGTGCCAGCAGCTTAGCTAGCGGGGGGGCCGATGGGACTTTCGAGCAGTACTTC
V gene: TRBV5-1; clone size: once; J gene: TRBJ2-3; D gene: TRBD2; CDR3 protein: CASSLFGRGGTDTQYF; CDR3 DNA: TGCGCCAGCAGCTTATTCGGGAGGGGAGGAACAGATACGCAGTATTTT
V gene: TRBV6-6; clone size: .; J gene: TRBJ1-2; D gene: .; CDR3 protein: CASSYGEGALNGYTF; CDR3 DNA: TGTGCCAGCAGTTATGGAGAAGGAGCCCTGAATGGCTACACCTTC
V gene: TRBV5-6; clone size: .; J gene: TRBJ1-1; D gene: TRBD1; CDR3 protein: CASSLPGTGDTEAFF; CDR3 DNA: TGTGCCAGCAGCTTGCCTGGGACAGGGGACACTGAAGCTTTCTTT
V gene: TRBV7-9; clone size: .; J gene: TRBJ2-2; D gene: TRBD1; CDR3 protein: CASSPDRSTGELFF; CDR3 DNA: TGTGCCAGCAGCCCGGACAGGTCCACCGGGGAGCTGTTTTTT
V gene: TRBV9; clone size: .; J gene: TRBJ2-2; D gene: .; CDR3 protein: CASSVLLNTGELFF; CDR3 DNA: TGTGCCAGCAGCGTATTACTGAACACCGGGGAGCTGTTTTTT
V gene: TRBV13; clone size: .; J gene: TRBJ2-2; D gene: .; CDR3 protein: CASSLDGGTGELFF; CDR3 DNA: TGTGCCAGCAGCTTAGACGGGGGAACCGGGGAGCTGTTTTTT
V gene: TRBV18; clone size: few; J gene: TRBJ1-5; D gene: .; CDR3 protein: CASSRDIDQPQHF; CDR3 DNA: TGTGCCAGCTCGCGTGACATTGATCAGCCCCAGCATTTT
V gene: TRBV13; clone size: .; J gene: TRBJ2-7; D gene: TRBD1; CDR3 protein: CASSRGTGGWGYEQYF; CDR3 DNA: TGTGCCAGCAGCCGGGGGACAGGGGGTTGGGGTTACGAGCAGTACTTC
V gene: TRBV7-6; clone size: .; J gene: TRBJ2-3; D gene: TRBD2; CDR3 protein: CASSLTLAVSTDTQYF; CDR3 DNA: TGTGCCAGCAGCTTAACACTAGCGGTTAGCACAGATACGCAGTATTTT
V gene: TRBV5-8; clone size: .; J gene: TRBJ1-5; D gene: TRBD1; CDR3 protein: CASSRQGYSNQPQHF; CDR3 DNA: TGTGCCAGCAGCAGACAGGGATATAGCAATCAGCCCCAGCATTTT
V gene: TRBV9; clone size: .; J gene: TRBJ2-2; D gene: .; CDR3 protein: CASSVATGELFF; CDR3 DNA: TGTGCCAGCAGCGTAGCTACCGGGGAGCTGTTTTTT
V gene: TRBV7-2; clone size: .; J gene: TRBJ2-7; D gene: .; CDR3 protein: CASSPTRVYYEQYF; CDR3 DNA: TGTGCCAGCAGCCCCACGAGGGTGTACTACGAGCAGTACTTC
V gene: TRBV30; clone size: .; J gene: TRBJ2-5; D gene: .; CDR3 protein: CAWSVKGEKTQYF; CDR3 DNA: TGTGCCTGGAGTGTAAAAGGGGAAAAGACCCAGTACTTC
V gene: TRBV6-2/TRBV6-3; clone size: once; J gene: TRBJ1-3; D gene: .; CDR3 protein: CASSYPRTARGMNTIYF; CDR3 DNA: TGTGCCAGCAGTTACCCACGGACAGCTAGAGGCATGAACACCATATATTTT
V gene: TRBV5-1; clone size: .; J gene: TRBJ1-1; D gene: .; CDR3 protein: CASSLVAGPNTEAFF; CDR3 DNA: TGCGCCAGCAGCTTGGTGGCAGGCCCGAACACTGAAGCTTTCTTT
V gene: TRBV4-3; clone size: .; J gene: TRBJ1-3; D gene: .; CDR3 protein: CASSQVRAGNTIYF; CDR3 DNA: TGCGCCAGCAGCCAAGTAAGAGCTGGAAACACCATATATTTT
V gene: TRBV7-2; clone size: .; J gene: TRBJ1-1; D gene: .; CDR3 protein: CASSLSGTSTEAFF; CDR3 DNA: TGTGCCAGCAGCTTATCCGGGACAAGCACTGAAGCTTTCTTT
V gene: TRBV28; clone size: .; J gene: TRBJ2-5; D gene: .; CDR3 protein: CASWGGGGLETQYF; CDR3 DNA: TGTGCCAGCTGGGGTGGAGGGGGCCTGGAGACCCAGTACTTC
V gene: TRBV27; clone size: .; J gene: TRBJ1-4; D gene: TRBD1; CDR3 protein: CASSPRQGVFEKLFF; CDR3 DNA: TGTGCCAGCAGTCCCAGACAGGGGGTTTTTGAAAAACTGTTTTTT
V gene: TRBV6-1; clone size: .; J gene: TRBJ2-7; D gene: .; CDR3 protein: CASSEAGREQYF; CDR3 DNA: TGTGCCAGCAGTGAAGCTGGGAGGGAGCAGTACTTC
V gene: TRBV5-6; clone size: .; J gene: TRBJ2-2; D gene: .; CDR3 protein: CASSLPGHTNTGELFF; CDR3 DNA: TGTGCCAGCAGCTTACCGGGACACACGAACACCGGGGAGCTGTTTTTT
V gene: TRBV6-5; clone size: .; J gene: TRBJ2-7; D gene: .; CDR3 protein: CASRAGSSYEQYF; CDR3 DNA: TGTGCCAGCAGGGCAGGTAGCTCCTACGAGCAGTACTTC
V gene: TRBV3-1/TRBV3-2; clone size: .; J gene: TRBJ2-1; D gene: .; CDR3 protein: CASSLGKGNEQFF; CDR3 DNA: TGTGCCAGCAGCCTCGGGAAAGGCAATGAGCAGTTCTTC
V gene: TRBV15; clone size: .; J gene: TRBJ2-7; D gene: TRBD2; CDR3 protein: CATSREGGLGSEQYF; CDR3 DNA: TGTGCCACCAGCAGGGAAGGAGGACTAGGGTCAGAGCAGTACTTC
V gene: TRBV6-5; clone size: .; J gene: TRBJ1-6; D gene: TRBD1; CDR3 protein: CASSQTGSNSPLHF; CDR3 DNA: TGTGCCAGCAGTCAGACAGGGTCTAATTCACCCCTCCACTTT
V gene: TRBV7-8; clone size: .; J gene: TRBJ2-7; D gene: .; CDR3 protein: CASSLVPTTLSYEQYF; CDR3 DNA: TGTGCCAGCAGCTTAGTCCCGACAACTCTTTCCTACGAGCAGTACTTC
V gene: TRBV3-1/TRBV3-2; clone size: .; J gene: TRBJ1-5; D gene: .; CDR3 protein: CASSLLAGFDGPQHF; CDR3 DNA: TGTGCCAGCAGCCTCCTGGCCGGGTTTGATGGGCCCCAGCATTTT
V gene: TRBV5-1; clone size: .; J gene: TRBJ2-2; D gene: .; CDR3 protein: CASSLGIAPTGELFF; CDR3 DNA: TGCGCCAGCAGCTTGGGGATAGCGCCCACCGGGGAGCTGTTTTTT
V gene: TRBV6-5; clone size: .; J gene: TRBJ1-1; D gene: .; CDR3 protein: CASSYSSQGNTEAFF; CDR3 DNA: TGTGCCAGCAGTTACTCGAGTCAGGGGAACACTGAAGCTTTCTTT
V gene: TRBV7-9; clone size: few; J gene: TRBJ2-3; D gene: TRBD1; CDR3 protein: CASSLVAGGADTQYF; CDR3 DNA: TGTGCCAGCAGCTTAGTAGCAGGGGGCGCAGATACGCAGTATTTT
V gene: TRBV2; clone size: few; J gene: TRBJ1-2; D gene: TRBD1; CDR3 protein: CASRGQARANGYTF; CDR3 DNA: TGTGCCAGCAGGGGACAGGCCCGGGCTAATGGCTACACCTTC
V gene: TRBV6-5; clone size: .; J gene: TRBJ1-5; D gene: .; CDR3 protein: CASSYGGYQPQHF; CDR3 DNA: TGTGCCAGCAGTTATGGGGGCTATCAGCCCCAGCATTTT
V gene: TRBV9; clone size: .; J gene: TRBJ1-4; D gene: .; CDR3 protein: CASSVAPRGEKLFF; CDR3 DNA: TGTGCCAGCAGCGTAGCTCCCCGAGGTGAAAAACTGTTTTTT